The clone carrying this TCR beta chain was observed a handful of times. The data are from a study of T-cell memory formation after mild COVID-19. TCRdb analysed the 5' RACE reads with MiXCR anew, one entry per CDR3 protein. The table has about 560,000 distinct CDR3 sequences, roughly 20% seen once. Germline loops: CDR1 LGHDT, CDR2 YNNKEL (reference sequence). After removal of 5 bases from V and 1 base from J, the junction contained 5 bases not matched to a gene. This CDR3 contains 15 residues. The chain recombines TRBV3-1 with TRBJ1-1; 9 bases are shared with TRBD1. The origin of this receptor is an adult woman who had mild COVID-19 (a few samples of this study predate the infection). Cell type and time point are not known. The sample taken for sequencing was PBMCs or a T cell subset sorted from them (not recorded which). The CDR3 here is CASSGRDRANTEAFF. CDR3 nucleotides: TGTGCCAGCAGCGGAAGGGACAGGGCGAACACTGAAGCTTTCTTT.